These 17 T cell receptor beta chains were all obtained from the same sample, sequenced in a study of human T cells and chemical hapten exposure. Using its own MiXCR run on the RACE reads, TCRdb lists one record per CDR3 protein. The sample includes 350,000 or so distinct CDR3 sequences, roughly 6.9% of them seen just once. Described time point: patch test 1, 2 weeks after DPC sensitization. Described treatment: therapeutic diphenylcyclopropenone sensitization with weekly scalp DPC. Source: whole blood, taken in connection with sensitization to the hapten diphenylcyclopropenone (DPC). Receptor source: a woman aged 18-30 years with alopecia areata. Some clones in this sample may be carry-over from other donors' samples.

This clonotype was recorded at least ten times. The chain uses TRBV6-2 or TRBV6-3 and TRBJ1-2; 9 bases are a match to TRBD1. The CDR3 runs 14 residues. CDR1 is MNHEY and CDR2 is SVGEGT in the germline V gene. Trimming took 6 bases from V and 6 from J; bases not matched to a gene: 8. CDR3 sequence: CASRSTGQGHGYTF. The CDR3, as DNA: TGTGCCAGCAGATCCACGGGACAGGGTCATGGCTACACCTTC.

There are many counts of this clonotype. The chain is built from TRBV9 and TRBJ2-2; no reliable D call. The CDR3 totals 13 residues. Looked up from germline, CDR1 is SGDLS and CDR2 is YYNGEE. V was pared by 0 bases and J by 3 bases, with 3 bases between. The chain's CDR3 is CASSVAYTGELFF. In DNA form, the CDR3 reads TGTGCCAGCAGCGTAGCTTACACCGGGGAGCTGTTTTTT.

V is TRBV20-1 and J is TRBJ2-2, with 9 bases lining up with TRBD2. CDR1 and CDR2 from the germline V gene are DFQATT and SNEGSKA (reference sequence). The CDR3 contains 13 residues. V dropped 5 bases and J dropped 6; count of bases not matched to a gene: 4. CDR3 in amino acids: CSALAGTAGELFF. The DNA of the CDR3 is TGCAGTGCTCTAGCGGGGACGGCCGGGGAGCTGTTTTTT.

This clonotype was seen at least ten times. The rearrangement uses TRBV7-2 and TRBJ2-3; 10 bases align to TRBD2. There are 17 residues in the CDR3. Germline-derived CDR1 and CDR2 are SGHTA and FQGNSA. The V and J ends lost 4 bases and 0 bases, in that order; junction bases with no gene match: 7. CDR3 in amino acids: CASSSASGGLSTDTQYF. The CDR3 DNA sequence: TGTGCCAGCAGCTCAGCTAGCGGGGGCCTTAGCACAGATACGCAGTATTTT.

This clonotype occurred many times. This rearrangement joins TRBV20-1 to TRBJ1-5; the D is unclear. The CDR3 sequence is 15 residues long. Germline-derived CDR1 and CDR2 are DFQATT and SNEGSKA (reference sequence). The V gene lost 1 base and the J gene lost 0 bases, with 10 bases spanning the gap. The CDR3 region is CSARGDLLSNQPQHF. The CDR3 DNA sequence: TGCAGTGCTAGAGGCGACCTCCTTAGCAATCAGCCCCAGCATTTT.

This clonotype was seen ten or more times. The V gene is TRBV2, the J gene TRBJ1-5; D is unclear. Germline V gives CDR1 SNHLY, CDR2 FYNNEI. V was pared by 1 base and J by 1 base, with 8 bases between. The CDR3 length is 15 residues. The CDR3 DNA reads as TGTGCCAGCAGTGAAGGAAGGGAGAGCAATCAGCCCCAGCATTTT. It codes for CASSEGRESNQPQHF.

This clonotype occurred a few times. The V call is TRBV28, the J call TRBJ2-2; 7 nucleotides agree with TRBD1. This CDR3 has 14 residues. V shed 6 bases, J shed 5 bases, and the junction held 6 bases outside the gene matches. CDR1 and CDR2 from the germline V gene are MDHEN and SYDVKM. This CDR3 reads CASRLDRRTGELFF. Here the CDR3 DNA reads TGTGCCAGCAGGCTGGACAGGCGGACCGGGGAGCTGTTTTTT.

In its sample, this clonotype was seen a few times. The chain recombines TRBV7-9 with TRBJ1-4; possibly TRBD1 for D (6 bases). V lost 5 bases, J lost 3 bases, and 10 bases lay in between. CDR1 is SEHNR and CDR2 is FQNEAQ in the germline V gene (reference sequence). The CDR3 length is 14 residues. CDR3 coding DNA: TGTGCCAGCAGCAGGGACACCTCTAATGAAAAACTGTTTTTT. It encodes CASSRDTSNEKLFF.

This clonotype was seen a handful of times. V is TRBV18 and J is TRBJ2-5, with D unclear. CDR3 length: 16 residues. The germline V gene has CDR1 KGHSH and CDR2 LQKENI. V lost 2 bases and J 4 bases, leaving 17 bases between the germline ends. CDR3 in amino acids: CASSPRTLLVPETQYF. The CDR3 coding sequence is TGTGCCAGCTCACCAAGGACCCTCCTAGTGCCAGAGACCCAGTACTTC.

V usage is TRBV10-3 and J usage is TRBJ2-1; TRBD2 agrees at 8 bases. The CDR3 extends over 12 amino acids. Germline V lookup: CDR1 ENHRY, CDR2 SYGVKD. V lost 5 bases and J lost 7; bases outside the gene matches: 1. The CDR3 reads CAISSGGNEQFF. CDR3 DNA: TGTGCCATCAGTTCGGGGGGGAATGAGCAGTTCTTC.

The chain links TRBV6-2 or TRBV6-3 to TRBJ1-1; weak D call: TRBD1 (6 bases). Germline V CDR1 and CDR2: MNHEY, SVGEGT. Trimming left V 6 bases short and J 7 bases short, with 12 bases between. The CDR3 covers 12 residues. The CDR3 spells CASSTQGLEAFF. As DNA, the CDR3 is TGTGCCAGCAGCACACAGGGCCTTGAAGCTTTCTTT.

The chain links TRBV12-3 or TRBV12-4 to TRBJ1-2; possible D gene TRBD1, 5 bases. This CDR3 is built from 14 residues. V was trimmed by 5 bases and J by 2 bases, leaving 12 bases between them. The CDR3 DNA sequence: TGTGCCAGCAGTCTAGACAGATTGAACTATGGCTACACCTTC. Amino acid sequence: CASSLDRLNYGYTF.

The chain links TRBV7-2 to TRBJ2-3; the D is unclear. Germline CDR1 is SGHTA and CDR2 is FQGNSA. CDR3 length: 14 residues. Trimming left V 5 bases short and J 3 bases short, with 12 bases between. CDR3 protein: CASSLSYRTDTQYF. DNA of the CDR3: TGTGCCAGCAGCCTCTCCTACAGAACAGATACGCAGTATTTT.

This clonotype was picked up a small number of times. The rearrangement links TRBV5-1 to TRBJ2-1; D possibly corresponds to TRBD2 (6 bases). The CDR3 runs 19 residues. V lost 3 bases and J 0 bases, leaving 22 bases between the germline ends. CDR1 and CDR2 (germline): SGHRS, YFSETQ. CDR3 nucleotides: TGCGCCAGCAGCTCGAACCAAGGCGGGGTGAAGAGCTCCTACAATGAGCAGTTCTTC. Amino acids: CASSSNQGGVKSSYNEQFF.

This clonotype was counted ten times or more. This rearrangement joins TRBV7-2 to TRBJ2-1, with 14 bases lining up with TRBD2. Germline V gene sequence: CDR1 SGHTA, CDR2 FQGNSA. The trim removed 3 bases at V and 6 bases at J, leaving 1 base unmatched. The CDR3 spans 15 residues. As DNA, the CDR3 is TGTGCCAGCAGCTTGACTAGCGGGGGGGTCAATGAGCAGTTCTTC. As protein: CASSLTSGGVNEQFF.

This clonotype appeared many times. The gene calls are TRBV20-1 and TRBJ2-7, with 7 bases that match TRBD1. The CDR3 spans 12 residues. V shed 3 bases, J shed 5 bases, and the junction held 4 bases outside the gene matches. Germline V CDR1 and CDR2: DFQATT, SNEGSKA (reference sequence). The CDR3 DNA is TGCAGTGCTAGTGACAGGGCCAACGAGCAGTACTTC. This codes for CSASDRANEQYF.

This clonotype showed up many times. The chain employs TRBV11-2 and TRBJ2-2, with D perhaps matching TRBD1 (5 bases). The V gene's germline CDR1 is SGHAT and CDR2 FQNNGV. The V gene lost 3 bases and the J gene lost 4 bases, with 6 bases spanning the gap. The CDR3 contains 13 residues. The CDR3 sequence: CASSFTGTGELFF. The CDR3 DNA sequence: TGTGCCAGCAGCTTCACAGGCACCGGGGAGCTGTTTTTT.